This passage covers 27 T cell receptor beta chains from one sample sequenced in a study of cytomegalovirus exposure and HLA in healthy donors. Primers for the PCR totalled 60 Vbeta and 13 Jbeta. Measured with immunoSEQ multiplex PCR; TCRdb has only the in-frame clones, and not every one. The sample records 150,000 or so clones, roughly 73% being singletons. Sequenced sample: PBMCs. These receptors came from a woman in her 30s in good health and CMV-seronegative.

The genes are TRBV10-3 and TRBJ1-1; 7 nucleotides align to TRBD1. J lost 4 bases, V lost 3 bases, and 5 bases had no gene match. There are 14 residues in the CDR3. CDR1 ENHRY and CDR2 SYGVKD come from the germline V gene. CDR3 in DNA: TGTGCCATCAGTGAAGACAGGGTGGGCACTGAAGCTTTCTTT. Amino acid sequence: CAISEDRVGTEAFF.

This clone occurred once. V usage is TRBV5-6 and J usage is TRBJ2-5; TRBD1 matches 7 bases. The CDR3 loop spans 16 amino acids. CDR1 SGHDT and CDR2 YYEEEE come from the germline V gene. J gave up 5 bases and V 4 bases, and 14 bases lay outside the gene matches. The CDR3 DNA reads as TGTGCCAGCAGCCGTTATCAATCGACAGGGTGGGAGACCCAGTACTTC. Translating it yields CASSRYQSTGWETQYF.

The chain couples TRBV2 to TRBJ2-7; possible D gene TRBD2, 6 bases. Germline V lookup: CDR1 SNHLY, CDR2 FYNNEI. The V and J ends lost 7 bases and 0 bases respectively, with 10 bases between them. The CDR3 runs to 13 residues. CDR3 in DNA: TGTGCCAGCATGGCGGGGAGCTCCTACGAGCAGTACTTC. It encodes CASMAGSSYEQYF.

The V and J genes are TRBV27 and TRBJ2-7; 7 bases agree with TRBD2. J gave up 5 bases and V 2 bases, and 9 bases lay outside the gene matches. This CDR3 contains 15 residues. Per germline, CDR1 MNHEY and CDR2 SMNVEV (reference sequence). The CDR3 coding sequence is TGTGCCAGCAGTTTAGCGGGGGTCGACCTCCACGAGCAGTACTTC. This gives the protein CASSLAGVDLHEQYF.

In regard to this clone: Lacking the conserved final phenylalanine or tryptophan, this CDR3 likely reflects a read error. The V call is TRBV5-4, the J call TRBJ1-1; 7 bases are shared with TRBD1. Losses at the gene ends were 7 bases for V and 1 base for J; bases not matched to a gene: 10. The germline gives CDR1 SGHNT, CDR2 YYREEE (reference sequence). This CDR3 contains 15 residues. CDR3 nucleotide sequence: TGTGCCAGCCACTCGCCCGGGACAGAGAACACTGAAGCTTTCCTT. This gives the protein CASHSPGTENTEAFL.

The sample holds a few counts of this clone. The chain employs TRBV28 and TRBJ2-5, with 12 nucleotides matching TRBD2. The CDR3 loop spans 13 amino acids. The V segment lost 6 bases and the J segment 13 bases; nucleotides outside the gene matches: 9. Germline assignment: CDR1 MDHEN and CDR2 SYDVKM. CDR3 bases: TGTGCCAGCAGCCGGGCTAGCGGGGGGGCAAGGTACTTC. Translating it yields CASSRASGGARYF. The variable domain in full, with the rest retrieved from reference TRBV28 and TRBJ2-5, is DVKVTQSSRYLVKRTGEKVFLECVQDMDHENMFWYRQDPGLGLRLIYFSYDVKMKEKGDIPEGYSVSREKKERFSLILESASTNQTSMYLCASSRASGGARYFGPGTRLLVL.

The sample holds one count of this clone. This chain uses TRBV5-1 with TRBJ2-5, with D possibly matching TRBD2 (6 bases). The CDR3 contains 15 residues. Germline V gene sequence: CDR1 SGHRS, CDR2 YFSETQ. V shed 6 bases and J shed 1 base, with 16 bases lying between them. CDR3 region: CASTTWGVSQETQYF. The CDR3 DNA reads TGCGCCAGCACCACCTGGGGGGTTAGCCAAGAGACCCAGTACTTC.

This chain uses TRBV28 with TRBJ1-6, with 8 bases that match TRBD1. Germline loops: CDR1 MDHEN, CDR2 SYDVKM. The CDR3 loop spans 17 amino acids. Unmatched junction bases numbered 9, after V lost 4 bases and J lost 4 bases. In DNA, the CDR3 is TGTGCCAGCAGTTCCCCCGGACAGGGTGGATATAATTCACCCCTCCACTTT. Its translation is CASSSPGQGGYNSPLHF.

The chain carries TRBV7-2 and TRBJ2-2, with D perhaps TRBD2 (6 bases). V shed 2 bases and J shed 2 bases, with 12 bases lying between them. This CDR3 is built from 16 residues. Germline lookup yields CDR1 SGHTA and CDR2 FQGNSA. The CDR3 DNA reads as TGTGCCAGCAGCTTATTTGCGGGGACTAACACCGGGGAGCTGTTTTTT. Translating it yields CASSLFAGTNTGELFF.

The V call is TRBV5-1, the J call TRBJ1-2, with 7 bases matching TRBD1. Losses at the gene ends were 4 bases for V and 8 bases for J; bases not matched to a gene: 5. Germline CDR1 and CDR2: SGHRS and YFSETQ. The length of the CDR3 is 12 residues. As DNA, the CDR3 is TGCGCCAGCAGCGTGACAGGGTCCGGCTACACCTTC. Translation gives CASSVTGSGYTF.

The V call is TRBV11-2, the J call TRBJ1-3, with D unresolved. Trimming left V 2 bases short and J 8 bases short, with 19 bases between. Germline CDR1 is SGHAT and CDR2 is FQNNGV. The CDR3 spans 16 residues. This chain's CDR3 is CASSLRRFGSADTIYF. In nucleotides, the CDR3 is TGTGCCAGCAGCTTAAGGCGTTTCGGGTCGGCAGACACCATATATTTT.

This chain joins TRBV19 and TRBJ1-5, with TRBD1 matching 9 bases. The CDR3 has 16 amino acids. Unmatched junction bases numbered 11, after V lost 4 bases and J lost 7 bases. Per the germline V gene, CDR1 is LNHDA and CDR2 is SQIVND (reference sequence). The CDR3 spells CASSTTGTGYDQPQHF. The CDR3 nucleotides are TGTGCCAGTAGTACCACCGGGACAGGGTATGACCAGCCCCAGCATTTT.

J is TRBJ2-1 and V is TRBV5-4; D is perhaps TRBD1 (6 bases). The germline gives CDR1 SGHNT, CDR2 YYREEE (reference sequence). V was pared by 0 bases and J by 8 bases, with 12 bases between. The CDR3 is made up of 14 amino acids. The CDR3 DNA sequence: TGTGCCAGCAGCTTGGGACCGACAGGCTATGAGCAGTTCTTC. It codes for CASSLGPTGYEQFF.

This clone has only one observation. The chain is built from TRBV4-2 and TRBJ1-5; no firm D call. The CDR3 consists of 14 residues. V gave up 4 bases and J gave up 1 base, with 8 bases separating them. The germline V gene has CDR1 LGHNA and CDR2 YNFKEQ. The CDR3 DNA sequence: TGTGCCAGCAGCCGCGGAGAAAGCAATCAGCCCCAGCATTTT. Its protein is CASSRGESNQPQHF.

This clone was picked up one time. V gene TRBV30 combines with J gene TRBJ1-5, with D perhaps TRBD1 (6 bases). CDR3 length equals 18 residues. With 2 bases removed from V and 12 bases from J, the gap between germline ends came to 32 bases. The V gene's germline CDR1 is GTSNPN and CDR2 SVGIG (reference sequence). The CDR3, as DNA: TGTGCCTGGAGTTCCACCCGCCGTGGGAGGGGGTCAGCCGTCTTCCAGCATTTT. Its translation is CAWSSTRRGRGSAVFQHF.

Regarding this clone: The germline gene is not matched at one end of the junction; a read error may be the cause. This chain uses TRBV7-9 with TRBJ1-2, with D perhaps TRBD1 (5 bases). CDR1 is SEHNR and CDR2 is FQNEAQ in the germline V gene (reference sequence). CDR3 length equals 13 residues. CDR3 sequence: CSSSRDSKSGYTF. CDR3 coding DNA: TGTTCCAGCAGCCGCGACAGTAAGAGTGGCTACACCTTC.

This clone turned up a few times. The chain links TRBV29-1 to TRBJ2-7, with 10 nucleotides matching TRBD1. Germline CDR1 and CDR2: SQVTM and ANQGSEA. This CDR3 spans 14 amino acids. The J segment lost 6 bases and the V segment lost 0 bases, leaving 5 bases of the junction unmatched. The CDR3 bases are TGCAGCGTTGAAGAGGGGACAGGGGTAGGCGAGCAGTACTTC. It translates to CSVEEGTGVGEQYF.

The chain recombines TRBV2 with TRBJ1-1; TRBD1 is a possible D gene (5 bases). Germline lookup yields CDR1 SNHLY and CDR2 FYNNEI. With 2 bases removed from V and 11 bases from J, the gap between germline ends came to 9 bases. This CDR3 region has 11 residues. CDR3 DNA: TGTGCCAGCAGTGAAAGGGGTCCCGCTTTCTTT. Protein: CASSERGPAFF.

The sample holds a few counts of this clone. V usage is TRBV5-6 and J usage is TRBJ2-6; tentative D call: TRBD1 (6 bases). V was trimmed by 3 bases and J by 0 bases, leaving 13 bases between them. Germline V gene data show CDR1 as SGHDT and CDR2 as YYEEEE. The CDR3 has 17 amino acids. As DNA, the CDR3 is TGTGCCAGCAGCTCGGACAGCCTACTCTCTGGGGCCAACGTCCTGACTTTC. It specifies CASSSDSLLSGANVLTF.

This sequence joins TRBV10-3 and TRBJ2-7, with D possibly being TRBD1 (6 bases). Trimming removed 2 bases at V and 9 bases at J, with 20 bases between. The CDR3 covers 15 residues. The germline V gene encodes CDR1 ENHRY and CDR2 SYGVKD. CDR3 protein: CAISEERAQGPGQYF. DNA for the CDR3: TGTGCCATCAGTGAGGAACGGGCACAGGGCCCCGGGCAGTACTTC.

V gene TRBV11-2 combines with J gene TRBJ2-7, with 7 positions matching TRBD1. Germline V gene lookup returns CDR1 SGHAT and CDR2 FQNNGV. This CDR3 contains 14 residues. The junction had 4 bases not matched to a gene; V was cut back by 3 bases and J by 2 bases. Here the CDR3 reads CASSFTDRAYEQYF. Here the CDR3 DNA reads TGTGCCAGCAGCTTCACAGACAGGGCCTACGAGCAGTACTTC.

The table lists this clone with a few counts. The chain is built from TRBV15 and TRBJ1-4; D gene uncertain. CDR1 LNHNV and CDR2 YYDKDF come from the germline V gene (reference sequence). V was shortened by 0 bases and J by 5 bases, with 13 bases between the two germline ends. The CDR3 is made up of 16 amino acids. CDR3 DNA: TGTGCCACCAGCAGAGATATCTTGGCGGGCAATGAAAAACTGTTTTTT. It encodes CATSRDILAGNEKLFF.

With respect to this clone: The germline gene is not matched at one end of the junction; a read error may be the cause. This chain joins TRBV9 and TRBJ2-7, with D uncertain. Germline V gives CDR1 SGDLS, CDR2 YYNGEE. CDR3 length: 15 amino acids. The DNA of the CDR3 is TGTGCCGGCAGCGTAGCAGGCAGTTCCTCCTACGAGCAGTACTTC. As protein: CAGSVAGSSSYEQYF.

V usage is TRBV13 and J usage is TRBJ2-3; possible D gene TRBD2, 6 bases. This CDR3 comprises 15 residues. V was clipped by 4 bases and J by 6 bases, with 17 bases between them. CDR1 PRHDT and CDR2 FYEKMQ come from the germline V gene (reference sequence). The CDR3 DNA reads as TGTGCCAGCAGCTCCCGACTAGTTTTTCGGGATACGCAGTATTTT. Translation gives CASSSRLVFRDTQYF.

The V gene is TRBV7-8, the J gene TRBJ2-7, with 7 bases lining up with TRBD2. The germline V gene encodes CDR1 SGHVS and CDR2 FQNEAQ. The CDR3 is made up of 13 amino acids. CDR3 sequence (DNA): TGTGCTTGCAGGGAGGGGCAGGCATACGAGCAGTACTTC. The encoded protein is CACREGQAYEQYF. Drawing the rest from reference TRBV7-8 and TRBJ2-7, the complete variable domain is GAGVSQSPRYKVAKRGQDVALRCDPISGHVSLFWYQQALGQGPEFLTYFQNEAQLDKSGLPSDRFFAERPEGSVSTLKIQRTQQEDSAVYLCACREGQAYEQYFGPGTRLTVT.

This chain links TRBV2 with TRBJ2-7; 7 bases align to TRBD2. Trimming removed 4 bases from V and 7 bases from J; junction bases left unmatched: 7. Germline V gives CDR1 SNHLY, CDR2 FYNNEI. The CDR3 is 13 amino acids. CDR3 in amino acids: CASSGDVGGEQYF. CDR3 coding DNA: TGTGCCAGCAGTGGGGATGTCGGGGGGGAGCAGTACTTC.

In its sample, this clone was seen a few times. The chain employs TRBV7-9 and TRBJ1-3, with a tentative D call TRBD1 (6 bases). The CDR3 runs to 16 residues. The V gene's germline CDR1 is SEHNR and CDR2 FQNEAQ (reference sequence). With 5 bases removed from V and 0 bases from J, the gap between germline ends came to 14 bases. The CDR3: CASSQGGQSSGNTIYF. The CDR3 coding sequence is TGTGCCAGCAGCCAAGGAGGACAGTCCTCTGGAAACACCATATATTTT.